The following is a TCR beta chain sequence with its context. The antigen is not known. These data belong to a study of PD-L1 blockade in urothelial cancer. Study overall: The patients had undergone anywhere from 0 to 3 prior chemotherapy regimens. Once treatment had started, blood was analyzed at 3 weeks (second dose) and again at 6 weeks.

Trimming took 5 bases from V and 0 from J; bases not matched to a gene: 4. The CDR3 runs 15 residues. From germline, CDR1 is MNHNS and CDR2 SASEGT. Clones were read by immunoSEQ multiplex PCR, and TCRdb kept only the in-frame ones, dropping some. The sample shows 45,000 to 60,000 clones, approximately 90% of them seen only once. Specified time point: peripheral blood 6 weeks after treatment start. Locally advanced or metastatic urothelial carcinoma was diagnosed in the patients. Study-wide points: Below-median pretreatment blood TCR clonality was a predictor of better survival.

The sample here was PBMCs, taken around atezolizumab (anti-PD-L1) treatment. This chain joins TRBV6-1 and TRBJ2-7, with TRBD1 identical over 10 bases. This sequence was found in a man aged 55 to 70 with urothelial cancer. CDR3 nucleotides: TGTGCCAGCAGTTCCGGGACAGGGGACTCCTACGAGCAGTACTTC. Encoded protein: CASSSGTGDSYEQYF.